The present entry profiles one T cell receptor beta chain with its context. The sample belongs to a study of T cell changes during pregnancy in multiple sclerosis. CDR1 is SEHNR and CDR2 is FQNEAQ in the germline V gene (reference sequence). Trimming cost V 1 base and J 2 bases; bases outside gene matches: 10. This CDR3 is built from 17 residues. Profiled with immunoSEQ multiplex PCR; TCRdb holds only in-frame clones, not every one. This sample has roughly 50,000 clones; around 94% occur once, and the top ten carry less than 4%. The sequences come from CD8+ T cells from peripheral blood mononuclear cells, collected in the third trimester of pregnancy. The TCR was taken from a female donor with multiple sclerosis, enrolled in a pregnancy study. The chain employs TRBV7-9 and TRBJ2-5; TRBD1 aligns across 7 bases. CDR3 DNA: TGTGCCAGCAGCTTAGGGCCCGGGACAGCGACTCAAGAGACCCAGTACTTC. Translated, it gives CASSLGPGTATQETQYF. Drawing the rest from reference TRBV7-9 and TRBJ2-5, the complete variable domain is DTGVSQNPRHKITKRGQNVTFRCDPISEHNRLYWYRQTLGQGPEFLTYFQNEAQLEKSRLLSDRFSAERPKGSFSTLEIQRTEQGDSAMYLCASSLGPGTATQETQYFGPGTRLLVL.